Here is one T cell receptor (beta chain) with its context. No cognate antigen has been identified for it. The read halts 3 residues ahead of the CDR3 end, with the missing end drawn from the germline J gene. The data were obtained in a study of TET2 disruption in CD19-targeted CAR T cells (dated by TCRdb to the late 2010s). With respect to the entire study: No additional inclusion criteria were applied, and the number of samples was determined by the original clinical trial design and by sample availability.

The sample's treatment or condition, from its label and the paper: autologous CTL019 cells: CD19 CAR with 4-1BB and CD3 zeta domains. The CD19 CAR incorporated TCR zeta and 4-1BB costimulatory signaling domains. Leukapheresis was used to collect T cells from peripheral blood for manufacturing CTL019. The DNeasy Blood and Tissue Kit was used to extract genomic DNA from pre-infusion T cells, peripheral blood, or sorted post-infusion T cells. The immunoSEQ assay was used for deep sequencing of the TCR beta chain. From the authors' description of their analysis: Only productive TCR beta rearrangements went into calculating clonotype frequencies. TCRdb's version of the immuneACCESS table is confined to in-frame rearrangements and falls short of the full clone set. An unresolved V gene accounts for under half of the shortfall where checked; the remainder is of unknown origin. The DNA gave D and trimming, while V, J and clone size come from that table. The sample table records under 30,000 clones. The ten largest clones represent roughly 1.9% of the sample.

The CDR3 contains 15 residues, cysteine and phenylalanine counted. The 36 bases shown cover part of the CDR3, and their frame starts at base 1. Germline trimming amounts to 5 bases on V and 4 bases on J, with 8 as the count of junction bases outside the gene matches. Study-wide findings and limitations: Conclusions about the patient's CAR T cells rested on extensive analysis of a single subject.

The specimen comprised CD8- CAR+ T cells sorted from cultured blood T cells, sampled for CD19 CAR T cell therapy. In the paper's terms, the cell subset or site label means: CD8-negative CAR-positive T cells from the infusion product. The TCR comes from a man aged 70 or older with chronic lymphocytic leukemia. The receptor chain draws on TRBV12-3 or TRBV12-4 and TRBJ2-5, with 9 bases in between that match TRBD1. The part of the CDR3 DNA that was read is TGTGCCAGCAGTCGTGACAGGGGGGTTTCAGAGACC. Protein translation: CASSRDRGVSET. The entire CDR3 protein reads CASSRDRGVSETQYF.